Included here is one T cell receptor beta chain sequence, with context. Its antigen remains unknown. Germline V gene lookup returns CDR1 SGHRS and CDR2 YFSETQ. The length of the CDR3 is 14 residues. After removal of 3 bases from V and 3 bases from J, the junction contained 4 bases not matched to a gene. Selection for sequencing was limited to patients who had shown CD8+CD57+ cell expansion by flow cytometry. Each patient carried a diagnosis of severe acquired aplastic anemia. The use of genomic DNA as template underpinned the TCR beta VDJ and CDR3 profiling. TCRdb used MiXCR to reprocess the reads, holding one entry per CDR3 protein. Among roughly 190,000 distinct CDR3 sequences listed, just under 50% were seen once. The data are from a study of CD8+CD57+ T cells in acquired aplastic anemia. For the study at large: Sorting CD4+ and CD8+ cells gave DNA averaging around 3 ug.

Overall study findings and caveats: Patients and controls shared about 30 CD8+ CDR3 sequences. Patients and controls had CD8+ Simpson's diversity values that were not significantly distinct.

The chain employs TRBV5-1 and TRBJ1-1; 8 nucleotides align to TRBD1. Sequencing input: sorted CD4+, CD8+, or CD8+CD57+ T cells (not recorded which) from PBMCs. This receptor was taken from a human donor with aplastic anemia. CDR3 sequence: CASSSGGLDTEAFF. The DNA for the CDR3 is TGCGCCAGCAGCTCAGGGGGCTTGGACACTGAAGCTTTCTTT.